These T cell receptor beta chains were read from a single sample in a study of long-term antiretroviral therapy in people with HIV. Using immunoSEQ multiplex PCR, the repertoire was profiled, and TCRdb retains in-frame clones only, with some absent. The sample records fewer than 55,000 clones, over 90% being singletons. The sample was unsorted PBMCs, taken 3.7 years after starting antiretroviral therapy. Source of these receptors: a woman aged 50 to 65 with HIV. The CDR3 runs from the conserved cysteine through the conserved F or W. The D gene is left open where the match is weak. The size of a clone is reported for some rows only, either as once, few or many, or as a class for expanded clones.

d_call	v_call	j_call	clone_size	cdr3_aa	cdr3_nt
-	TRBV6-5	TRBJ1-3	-	CASSDGTAGNTIYF	TGTGCCAGCAGTGATGGGACTGCTGGAAACACCATATATTTT
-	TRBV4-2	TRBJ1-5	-	CASSQDPQGMGNQPQHF	TGTGCCAGCAGCCAAGATCCCCAGGGAATGGGCAATCAGCCCCAGCATTTT
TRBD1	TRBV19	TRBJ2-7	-	CASSPRQGRSYEQYF	TGTGCCAGTAGTCCCCGACAGGGCCGCTCCTACGAGCAGTACTTC
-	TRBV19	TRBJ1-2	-	CARFTAPRGARNTF	TGTGCCAGATTCACCGCCCCCCGGGGGGCTAGGAACACCTTC
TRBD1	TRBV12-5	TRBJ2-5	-	CASGGGQKQETQYF	TGTGCTAGTGGTGGGGGACAGAAGCAAGAGACCCAGTACTTC
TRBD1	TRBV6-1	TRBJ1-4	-	CASRGQTGENEKLFF	TGTGCCAGCCGGGGGCAGACAGGGGAAAATGAAAAACTGTTTTTT
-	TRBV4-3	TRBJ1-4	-	CASSQEGKDEKLFF	TGCGCCAGCAGCCAAGAGGGGAAGGATGAAAAACTGTTTTTT
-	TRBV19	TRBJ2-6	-	CASRTSGHTPGANVLTF	TGTGCCAGTAGAACCTCCGGGCACACCCCTGGGGCCAACGTCCTGACTTTC
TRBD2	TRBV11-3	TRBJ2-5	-	CASSLRKARLAGGRQETQYF	TGTGCCAGCAGCCTTAGAAAAGCCCGCCTAGCGGGGGGGCGGCAAGAGACCCAGTACTTC
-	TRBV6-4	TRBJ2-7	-	CASSDPLVTLRYEQYF	TGTGCCAGCAGTGACCCTCTAGTGACCTTACGCTACGAGCAGTACTTC
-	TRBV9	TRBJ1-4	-	CASSRGGEKLFF	TGTGCCAGCAGCCGGGGTGGCGAAAAACTGTTTTTT
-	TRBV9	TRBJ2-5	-	CASSADSGRETQYF	TGTGCCAGCAGCGCAGACTCGGGGAGGGAGACCCAGTACTTC
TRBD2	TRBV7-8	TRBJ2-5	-	CASSLEGTSGGMYQETQYF	TGTGCCAGCAGCTTAGAAGGGACTAGCGGGGGGATGTACCAAGAGACCCAGTACTTC
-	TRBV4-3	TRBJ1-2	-	CASSRTLGGYGYTF	TGCGCCAGCAGCCGTACGTTGGGAGGGTATGGCTACACCTTC
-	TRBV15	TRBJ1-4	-	CATSRDSGPNEKLFF	TGTGCCACCAGCAGAGATAGCGGGCCCAATGAAAAACTGTTTTTT
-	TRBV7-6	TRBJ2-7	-	CASSPSRGPTYEQYF	TGTGCCAGCAGCCCCAGCCGGGGACCTACCTACGAGCAGTACTTC
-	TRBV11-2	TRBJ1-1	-	CASSFQQANTEAFF	TGTGCCAGCAGCTTTCAACAGGCGAACACTGAAGCTTTCTTT
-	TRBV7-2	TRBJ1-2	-	CASSPTGTPYGYTF	TGTGCCAGCAGCCCAACCGGGACGCCGTATGGCTACACCTTC
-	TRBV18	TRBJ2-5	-	CASSNKAGTPTETQYF	TGTGCCAGCTCAAACAAGGCCGGGACCCCAACAGAGACCCAGTACTTC
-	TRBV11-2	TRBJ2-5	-	CASSSLGGQETQYF	TGTGCCAGCAGCTCTCTGGGAGGACAAGAGACCCAGTACTTC
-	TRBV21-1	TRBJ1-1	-	CASRPRQGAGTEAFF	TGTGCCAGCCGACCGAGACAGGGGGCAGGCACTGAAGCTTTCTTT
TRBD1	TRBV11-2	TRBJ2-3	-	CASSLGQRSTDTQYF	TGTGCCAGCAGCTTGGGACAGCGCAGCACAGATACGCAGTATTTT
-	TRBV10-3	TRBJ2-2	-	CAILYHRAVDTGELFF	TGTGCCATTCTCTACCACCGGGCCGTGGACACCGGGGAGCTGTTTTTT
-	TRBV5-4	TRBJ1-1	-	CASSLGQPRVGNTEAFF	TGTGCCAGCAGCTTGGGACAGCCGAGGGTAGGGAACACTGAAGCTTTCTTT
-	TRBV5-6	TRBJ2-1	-	CASSLRRRGSSYNEQFF	TGTGCCAGCAGCTTGCGGCGTCGGGGGAGCTCCTACAATGAGCAGTTCTTC
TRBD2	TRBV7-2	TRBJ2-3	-	CASSPKTSGERDTQYF	TGTGCCAGCAGCCCCAAGACTAGCGGGGAGCGGGATACGCAGTATTTT
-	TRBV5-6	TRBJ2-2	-	CASSLVYRDTGELFF	TGTGCCAGCAGCTTGGTATATCGCGACACCGGGGAGCTGTTTTTT
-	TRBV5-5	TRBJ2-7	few	CASSLKSGERREQYF	TGTGCCAGCAGCTTGAAGTCTGGGGAGCGGCGCGAGCAGTACTTC
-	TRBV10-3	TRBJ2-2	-	CAISGVGTGELFF	TGTGCCATCAGTGGGGTGGGAACCGGGGAGCTGTTTTTT
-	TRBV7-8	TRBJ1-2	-	CASSPLGVIDGYTF	TGTGCCAGCAGCCCTTTGGGGGTAATCGATGGCTACACCTTC
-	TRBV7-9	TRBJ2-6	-	CASSLVGTGANVLTF	TGTGCCAGCAGCTTGGTGGGGACTGGGGCCAACGTCCTGACTTTC
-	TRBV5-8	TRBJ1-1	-	CASSPVDHTEAFF	TGTGCCAGCAGCCCGGTGGACCACACTGAAGCTTTCTTT